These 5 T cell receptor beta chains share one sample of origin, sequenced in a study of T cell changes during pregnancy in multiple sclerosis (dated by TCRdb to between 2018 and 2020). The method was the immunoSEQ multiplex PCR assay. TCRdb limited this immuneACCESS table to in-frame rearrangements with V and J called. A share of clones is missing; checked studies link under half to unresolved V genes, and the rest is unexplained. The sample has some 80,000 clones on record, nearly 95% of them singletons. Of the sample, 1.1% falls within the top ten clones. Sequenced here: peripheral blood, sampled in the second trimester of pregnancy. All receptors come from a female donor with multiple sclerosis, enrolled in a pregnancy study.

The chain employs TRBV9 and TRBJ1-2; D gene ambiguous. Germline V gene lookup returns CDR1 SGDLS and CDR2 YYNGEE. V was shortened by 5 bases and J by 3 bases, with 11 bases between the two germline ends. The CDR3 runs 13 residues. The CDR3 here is CASRGREDYGYTF. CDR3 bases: TGTGCCAGCAGAGGGAGGGAGGACTATGGCTACACCTTC.

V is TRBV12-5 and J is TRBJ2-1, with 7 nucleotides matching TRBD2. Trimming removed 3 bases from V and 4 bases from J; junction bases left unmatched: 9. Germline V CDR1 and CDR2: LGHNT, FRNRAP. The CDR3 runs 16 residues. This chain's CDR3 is CASGFRMWGGYNEQFF. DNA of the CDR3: TGTGCTAGTGGTTTCCGTATGTGGGGAGGGTACAATGAGCAGTTCTTC. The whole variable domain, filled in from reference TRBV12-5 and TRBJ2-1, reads DARVTQTPRHKVTEMGQEVTMRCQPILGHNTVFWYRQTMMQGLELLAYFRNRAPLDDSGMPKDRFSAEMPDATLATLKIQPSEPRDSAVYFCASGFRMWGGYNEQFFGPGTRLTVL.

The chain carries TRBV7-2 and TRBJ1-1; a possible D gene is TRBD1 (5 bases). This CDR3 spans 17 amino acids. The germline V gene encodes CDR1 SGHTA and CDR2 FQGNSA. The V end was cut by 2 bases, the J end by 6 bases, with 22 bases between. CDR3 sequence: CASSLFPLLLDRSEAFF. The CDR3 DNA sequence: TGTGCCAGCAGCTTATTTCCCCTTCTCCTTGACAGATCTGAAGCTTTCTTT.

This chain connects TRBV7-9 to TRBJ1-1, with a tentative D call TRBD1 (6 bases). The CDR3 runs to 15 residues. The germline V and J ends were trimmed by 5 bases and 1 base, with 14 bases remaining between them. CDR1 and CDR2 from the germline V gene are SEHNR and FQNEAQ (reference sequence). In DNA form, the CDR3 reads TGTGCCAGCAGCCCGACAGACAGGACGAACACTGAAGCTTTCTTT. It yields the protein CASSPTDRTNTEAFF.

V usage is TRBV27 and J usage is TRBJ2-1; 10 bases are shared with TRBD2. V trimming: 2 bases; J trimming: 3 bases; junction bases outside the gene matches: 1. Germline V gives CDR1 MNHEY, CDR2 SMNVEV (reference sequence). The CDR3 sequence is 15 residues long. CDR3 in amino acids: CASSLGTSDYNEQFF. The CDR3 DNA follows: TGTGCCAGCAGTTTAGGGACTAGCGACTACAATGAGCAGTTCTTC.